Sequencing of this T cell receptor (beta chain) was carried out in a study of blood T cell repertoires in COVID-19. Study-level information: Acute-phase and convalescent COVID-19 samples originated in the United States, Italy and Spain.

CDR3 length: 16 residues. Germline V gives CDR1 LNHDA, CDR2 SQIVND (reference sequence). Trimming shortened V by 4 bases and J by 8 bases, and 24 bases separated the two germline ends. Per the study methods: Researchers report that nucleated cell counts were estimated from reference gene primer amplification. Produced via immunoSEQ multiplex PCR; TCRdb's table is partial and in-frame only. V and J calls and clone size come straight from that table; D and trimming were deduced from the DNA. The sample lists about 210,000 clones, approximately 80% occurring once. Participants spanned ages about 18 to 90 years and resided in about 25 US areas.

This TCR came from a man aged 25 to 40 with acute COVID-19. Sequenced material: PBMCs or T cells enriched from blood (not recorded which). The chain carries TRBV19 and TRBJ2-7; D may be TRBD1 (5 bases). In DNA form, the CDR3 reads TGTGCCAGTAGTACCACGAGGCAAGGGGCTCAGTTGAAGCAGTACTTC. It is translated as CASSTTRQGAQLKQYF.